The entry below describes one T cell receptor beta chain. The germline V and J ends were trimmed by 4 bases and 0 bases, with 15 bases remaining between them. Germline values: CDR1 GTSNPN, CDR2 SVGIG (reference sequence). The CDR3 length is 15 residues. This sample stems from a study of shared T cell receptors in the human thymus. Method: immunoSEQ multiplex PCR; TCRdb's copy keeps in-frame clones and lacks some. The table includes 450,000 to 650,000 clones, 78% detected once. These data were likewise used in another study, on human thymus T cells. That work adds: Related research reported highly overlapping thymic repertoires among unrelated individuals.

The TCR was taken from a boy younger than two with a congenital heart defect. Sequencing was carried out using thymocytes. The chain combines TRBV30 with TRBJ1-1; maybe TRBD1 (6 bases). The CDR3 bases are TGTGCCTGGATGTTAAGGGGGAGCATGAACACTGAAGCTTTCTTT. Translated: CAWMLRGSMNTEAFF. The full variable domain, with the rest looked up from reference TRBV30 and TRBJ1-1, is SQTIHQWPATLVQPVGSPLSLECTVEGTSNPNLYWYRQAAGRGLQLLFYSVGIGQISSEVPQNLSASRPQDRQFILSSKKLLLSDSGFYLCAWMLRGSMNTEAFFGQGTRLTVV.